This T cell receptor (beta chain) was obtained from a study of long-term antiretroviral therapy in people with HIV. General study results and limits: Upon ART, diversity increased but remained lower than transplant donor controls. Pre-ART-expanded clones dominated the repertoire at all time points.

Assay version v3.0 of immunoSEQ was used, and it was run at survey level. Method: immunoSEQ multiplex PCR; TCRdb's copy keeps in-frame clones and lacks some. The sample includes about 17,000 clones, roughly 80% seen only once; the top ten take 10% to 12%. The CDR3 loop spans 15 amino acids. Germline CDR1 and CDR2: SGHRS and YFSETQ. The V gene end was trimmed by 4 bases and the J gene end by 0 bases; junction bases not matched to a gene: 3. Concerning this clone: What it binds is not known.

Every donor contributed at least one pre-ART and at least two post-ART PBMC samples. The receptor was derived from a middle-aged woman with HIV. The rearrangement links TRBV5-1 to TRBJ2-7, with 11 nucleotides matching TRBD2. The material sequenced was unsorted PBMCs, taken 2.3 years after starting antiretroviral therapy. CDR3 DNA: TGCGCCAGCAGCCTGGGGACTAGCGGCTCCTACGAGCAGTACTTC. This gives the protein CASSLGTSGSYEQYF.